This paragraph covers one T cell receptor beta chain sequence. Its antigen is not known. Comparators were a few non-transplant cancer patients without known GI disease. This CDR3 region has 15 residues. Trimming cost V 4 bases and J 7 bases, with 18 bases left between them. In germline, CDR1 is SGHNT, CDR2 YYREEE (reference sequence). This specimen comes from a study of tissue T cells after allogeneic stem cell transplantation. General study results and limits: Anatomically similar tissues had similar TCR repertoires within each patient.

Only in-frame clones appear in the TCRdb table, and some are missing; sequencing was by immunoSEQ multiplex PCR. Counted here are roughly 4,200 clones, about 60% occurring once; the ten biggest clones make up around 17%. The J gene is TRBJ2-1, the V gene TRBV5-4; no reliable D call. The sequence derives from a female donor at least 60 years old with lung cancer. The sequencing used tissue from the esophagus, collected at autopsy. The CDR3 DNA sequence: TGTGCCAGCAGCCGGGTTGGGTCTCGACAAAATGAGCAGTTCTTC. Its translation: CASSRVGSRQNEQFF.